One and the same sample provided the 31 T cell receptor beta chains below, sequenced in a study of cytomegalovirus exposure and HLA in healthy donors. Profiling relied on immunoSEQ multiplex PCR, and the TCRdb table lists in-frame clones only, not all of them. In the table there are fewer than 350,000 clones, 70% to 90% of which are singletons. Sequenced sample: PBMCs. The receptors shown here come from a woman between 18 and 29 years old in good health and CMV-seronegative.

This chain connects TRBV4-3 to TRBJ1-3; D is ambiguous. V dropped 3 bases and J dropped 4 bases, with 10 bases sitting between them. Germline CDR1 and CDR2: LGHNA and YSLEER. The CDR3 covers 14 residues. This chain's CDR3 is CASSQARGGNTIYF. The CDR3 DNA is TGCGCCAGCAGCCAGGCCCGCGGGGGAAACACCATATATTTT.

The gene calls are TRBV4-2 and TRBJ2-2, with 12 bases aligning to TRBD2. The CDR3 covers 16 residues. Trimming cost V 4 bases and J 1 base; bases outside gene matches: 1. Per germline, CDR1 LGHNA and CDR2 YNFKEQ. The CDR3 is CASSPLAGGNTGELFF. DNA of the CDR3: TGTGCCAGCAGCCCACTAGCGGGGGGGAACACCGGGGAGCTGTTTTTT.

This rearrangement joins TRBV29-1 to TRBJ2-1; maybe TRBD1 (6 bases). The CDR3 loop spans 14 amino acids. V lost 7 bases and J lost 6, with 19 bases in between. Looked up from germline, CDR1 is SQVTM and CDR2 is ANQGSEA. The CDR3, as DNA: TGCAGCGCCGACGCCGGACAGTTCACCAATGAGCAGTTCTTC. It encodes CSADAGQFTNEQFF.

V gene TRBV28 combines with J gene TRBJ1-6, with no clear D. The ends were cut back, 5 bases at V and 7 bases at J, with 9 bases in the middle. In germline, CDR1 is MDHEN, CDR2 SYDVKM. This CDR3 spans 13 amino acids. CDR3 coding DNA: TGTGCCAGCAGTCCCCCCGAGAATTCACCCCTCCACTTT. Translated, it gives CASSPPENSPLHF.

This clone was seen just once. The chain uses TRBV5-1 and TRBJ2-3; TRBD2 matches 10 bases. In germline, CDR1 is SGHRS, CDR2 YFSETQ. V dropped 2 bases and J dropped 2; count of bases not matched to a gene: 5. There are 16 residues in the CDR3. The CDR3 region is CASSFETSGPTDTQYF. The CDR3, as DNA: TGCGCCAGCAGCTTCGAGACTAGCGGGCCCACAGATACGCAGTATTTT.

The chain couples TRBV12-5 to TRBJ2-3; 12 bases match TRBD2. CDR3 size: 16 residues. Germline CDR1 and CDR2: LGHNT and FRNRAP. Unmatched junction bases numbered 5, after V lost 0 bases and J lost 7 bases. CDR3 in DNA: TGTGCTAGTGGTTTGGTCACTAGCGGGAGGAGAAATACGCAGTATTTT. This translates into CASGLVTSGRRNTQYF. The full variable domain, in which reference TRBV12-5 and TRBJ2-3 provide the parts outside the CDR3, is DARVTQTPRHKVTEMGQEVTMRCQPILGHNTVFWYRQTMMQGLELLAYFRNRAPLDDSGMPKDRFSAEMPDATLATLKIQPSEPRDSAVYFCASGLVTSGRRNTQYFGPGTRLTVL.

The V gene is TRBV28, the J gene TRBJ2-7; the match to TRBD2 covers 7 bases. The CDR3 runs to 13 residues. J gave up 4 bases and V 8 bases, and 8 bases lay outside the gene matches. Per the germline V gene, CDR1 is MDHEN and CDR2 is SYDVKM. Written as DNA, the CDR3 is TGTGCCAGCCTTTTAGCGGGCCGATACGAGCAGTACTTC. Translation: CASLLAGRYEQYF.

The chain uses TRBV2 and TRBJ1-2; D call uncertain. V gave up 0 bases and J gave up 7 bases, with 12 bases separating them. Germline assignment: CDR1 SNHLY and CDR2 FYNNEI. The CDR3 extends over 14 amino acids. The CDR3, as DNA: TGTGCCAGCAGTGAAGCTTCGCGGGGTAGTGGCTACACCTTC. It yields the protein CASSEASRGSGYTF.

This sequence joins TRBV27 and TRBJ1-4, with 7 bases aligning to TRBD1. Per germline, CDR1 MNHEY and CDR2 SMNVEV (reference sequence). The CDR3 totals 15 residues. Unmatched junction bases numbered 10, after V lost 8 bases and J lost 4 bases. CDR3 nucleotide sequence: TGTGCCAGCGCGACGGACAGGAGCTTTAATGAAAAACTGTTTTTT. Translating it yields CASATDRSFNEKLFF.

The J gene is TRBJ1-5, the V gene TRBV5-1, with 9 bases fitting TRBD1. The CDR3 is 14 residues long. With 4 bases clipped from V and 6 bases from J, the junction kept 5 bases outside the gene matches. CDR1 and CDR2 from the germline V gene are SGHRS and YFSETQ. CDR3 sequence (DNA): TGCGCCAGCAGCCCGGGACAGGGTACTCAGCCCCAGCATTTT. Protein sequence: CASSPGQGTQPQHF.

This clone has a single count. V gene TRBV2 combines with J gene TRBJ2-3; D gene ambiguous. V lost 5 bases, J lost 2 bases, and 2 bases lay in between. Germline CDR1 reads SNHLY; CDR2 reads FYNNEI. The CDR3 has 11 residues. CDR3 sequence: CASSYTDTQYF. DNA of the CDR3: TGTGCCAGCAGTTACACAGATACGCAGTATTTT.

In this sample, this clone turned up many times. CDR3 sequence reads: CASYRGLRTDTQYF. CDR3 DNA: TGTGCTAGTTACAGGGGGCTACGCACAGATACGCAGTATTTT. The rearrangement links TRBV12-5 to TRBJ2-3; 9 bases are a match to TRBD1. Germline V gene data show CDR1 as LGHNT and CDR2 as FRNRAP. V shed 8 bases, J shed 1 base, and the junction held 4 bases outside the gene matches. This CDR3 comprises 14 residues. Based on the CDR3 plus reference TRBV12-5 and TRBJ2-3, the full variable domain is DARVTQTPRHKVTEMGQEVTMRCQPILGHNTVFWYRQTMMQGLELLAYFRNRAPLDDSGMPKDRFSAEMPDATLATLKIQPSEPRDSAVYFCASYRGLRTDTQYFGPGTRLTVL.

The rearrangement joins TRBV28 to TRBJ1-2; a possible D gene is TRBD1 (5 bases). Trimming removed 5 bases from V and 0 bases from J, with 10 bases in between. This CDR3 is built from 14 residues. CDR1 is MDHEN, CDR2 SYDVKM, per germline. The CDR3 protein is CASSTGLANYGYTF. The CDR3 DNA reads TGTGCCAGCAGTACAGGTTTAGCTAACTATGGCTACACCTTC.

This clone has only one observation. The V call is TRBV29-1, the J call TRBJ2-7; 9 positions agree with TRBD2. The CDR3 spans 14 residues. Germline lookup yields CDR1 SQVTM and CDR2 ANQGSEA. V gave up 6 bases and J gave up 2 bases; unmatched junction bases: 8. The CDR3 DNA follows: TGCAGCGTGGTAGCGGGAGTGGCGACCTACGAGCAGTACTTC. Its protein product is CSVVAGVATYEQYF.

The chain couples TRBV6-5 to TRBJ2-7; D possibly corresponds to TRBD2 (5 bases). The CDR3 extends over 15 amino acids. The V gene lost 3 bases and the J gene lost 1 base, with 13 bases spanning the gap. Germline V CDR1 and CDR2: MNHEY, SVGAGI. CDR3 protein: CASSYRTGISYEQYF. CDR3 nucleotide sequence: TGTGCCAGCAGTTATCGGACTGGTATATCCTACGAGCAGTACTTC.

Concerning this clone itself: The identical CDR3 is also encoded by other nucleotide sequences in the sample. The chain links TRBV2 to TRBJ2-7; no clear D. V was clipped by 9 bases and J by 0 bases, with 6 bases between them. The CDR3 is made up of 11 amino acids. Germline-derived CDR1 and CDR2 are SNHLY and FYNNEI. In DNA form, the CDR3 reads TGTGCCAGTTCTTCCTCCTACGAGCAGTACTTC. Its translation is CASSSSYEQYF.

The gene calls are TRBV6-5 and TRBJ1-2; maybe TRBD1 (5 bases). V lost 6 bases, J lost 7 bases, and 18 bases lay in between. The germline V gene has CDR1 MNHEY and CDR2 SVGAGI. The CDR3 has 14 amino acids. CDR3 residues: CASRGGPLVGGYTF. CDR3 DNA sequence: TGTGCCAGCAGGGGGGGACCGCTAGTTGGTGGCTACACCTTC.

This chain links TRBV27 with TRBJ1-6; 7 bases line up with TRBD1. The trim removed 2 bases at V and 7 bases at J, leaving 8 bases unmatched. The CDR3 totals 16 residues. Germline loops: CDR1 MNHEY, CDR2 SMNVEV (reference sequence). This CDR3 is CASSLRAGGRNSPLHF. CDR3 DNA sequence: TGTGCCAGCAGTTTAAGGGCAGGGGGTAGAAATTCACCCCTCCACTTT.

The rearrangement uses TRBV6-5 and TRBJ2-1; 7 nucleotides align to TRBD2. The CDR3 loop spans 14 amino acids. CDR1 is MNHEY and CDR2 is SVGAGI in the germline V gene. V gave up 2 bases and J gave up 7 bases; unmatched junction bases: 5. CDR3 sequence (DNA): TGTGCCAGCAGTTACGGGAGCGGGGATAATGAGCAGTTCTTC. Its translation: CASSYGSGDNEQFF.

The V call is TRBV5-4, the J call TRBJ2-2; 8 nucleotides agree with TRBD2. V lost 4 bases, J lost 6 bases, and 8 bases stayed unmatched. The CDR3 has 15 amino acids. Germline V lookup: CDR1 SGHNT, CDR2 YYREEE (reference sequence). In nucleotides, the CDR3 is TGTGCCAGCAGCACTTTCGGGACTAGTCCCGGGGAGCTGTTTTTT. This encodes CASSTFGTSPGELFF. Full variable domain (missing parts from reference TRBV5-4 and TRBJ2-2): ETGVTQSPTHLIKTRGQQVTLRCSSQSGHNTVSWYQQALGQGPQFIFQYYREEENGRGNFPPRFSGLQFPNYSSELNVNALELDDSALYLCASSTFGTSPGELFFGEGSRLTVL.

The V call is TRBV15, the J call TRBJ2-7; perhaps TRBD1 as D (6 bases). Germline CDR1 is LNHNV and CDR2 is YYDKDF (reference sequence). This CDR3 region has 15 residues. Trimming removed 2 bases at V and 2 bases at J, with 13 bases between. CDR3 sequence reads: CATSRSNRAPYEQYF. DNA for the CDR3: TGTGCCACCAGCAGAAGCAACAGGGCGCCCTACGAGCAGTACTTC.

As to this clone: The germline gene is not matched at one end of the junction; a read error may be the cause. This rearrangement joins TRBV9 to TRBJ2-2; 8 positions match TRBD2. This CDR3 contains 14 residues. Germline CDR1 is SGDLS and CDR2 is YYNGEE. The CDR3 reads CASSVGLGAGELFF. For the CDR3, the DNA is TGTGCCAGTAGCGTGGGACTAGGGGCCGGGGAGCTGTTTTTT.

The CDR3 bases are TGTGCCAGCAGCGTAGATGGGAGCTCCCTATTCGGAAACACCATATATTTT. Amino acid sequence: CASSVDGSSLFGNTIYF. The rearrangement links TRBV9 to TRBJ1-3; no clear D. The ends were cut back, 0 bases at V and 4 bases at J, with 17 bases in the middle. The CDR3 extends over 17 amino acids. CDR1 and CDR2 (germline): SGDLS, YYNGEE.

This clone was picked up one time. The rearrangement uses TRBV29-1 and TRBJ1-5; D possibly corresponds to TRBD1 (6 bases). V lost 6 bases and J 1 base, leaving 16 bases between the germline ends. This CDR3 contains 15 residues. CDR1 SQVTM and CDR2 ANQGSEA come from the germline V gene. DNA for the CDR3: TGCAGCGTCTCTCAGGGGCTAGGGAGCAATCAGCCCCAGCATTTT. Translated: CSVSQGLGSNQPQHF.

This clone was detected once. This rearrangement joins TRBV5-4 to TRBJ2-7; tentative D call: TRBD1 (6 bases). Per germline, CDR1 SGHNT and CDR2 YYREEE (reference sequence). This CDR3 is 15 amino acids long. V was cut by 5 bases and J by 0 bases, with 15 bases left in between. CDR3 loop: CASSPARGSSYEQYF. In nucleotides, the CDR3 is TGTGCCAGCAGTCCAGCTAGGGGGTCCTCCTACGAGCAGTACTTC.

The CDR3 loop is CASSPYGTSSYNEQFF. In DNA, the CDR3 is TGTGCCAGCAGCCCTTACGGGACTAGTTCCTACAATGAGCAGTTCTTC. The chain couples TRBV7-8 to TRBJ2-1; 8 bases map to TRBD2. The J segment lost 1 base and the V segment lost 5 bases, leaving 7 bases of the junction unmatched. Germline CDR1 SGHVS, CDR2 FQNEAQ. There are 16 residues in the CDR3.

The genes are TRBV11-2 and TRBJ2-6, with 7 bases matching TRBD1. Germline V gene data show CDR1 as SGHAT and CDR2 as FQNNGV. The CDR3 extends over 18 amino acids. The V gene end was trimmed by 5 bases and the J gene end by 0 bases; junction bases not matched to a gene: 10. CDR3: CASSARQGIHSGANVLTF. In DNA, the CDR3 is TGTGCCAGCAGCGCCCGACAGGGAATCCACTCTGGGGCCAACGTCCTGACTTTC. Full variable domain (missing parts from reference TRBV11-2 and TRBJ2-6): EAGVAQSPRYKIIEKRQSVAFWCNPISGHATLYWYQQILGQGPKLLIQFQNNGVVDDSQLPKDRFSAERLKGVDSTLKIQPAKLEDSAVYLCASSARQGIHSGANVLTFGAGSRLTVL.

The chain has TRBV25-1 and TRBJ2-7, with no clear D. Trimming shortened V by 1 base and J by 0 bases, and 13 bases separated the two germline ends. There are 16 residues in the CDR3. Germline V gene sequence: CDR1 MGHDK, CDR2 SYGVNS. The CDR3 sequence is CASSELGRKNSYEQYF. The CDR3 bases are TGTGCCAGCAGTGAATTAGGCAGGAAAAACTCCTACGAGCAGTACTTC.

On this clone itself: Other DNA sequences in this sample translate to the same CDR3. The chain couples TRBV5-6 to TRBJ2-5, with D maybe TRBD2 (6 bases). The CDR3 is 13 residues long. Germline CDR1 and CDR2: SGHDT and YYEEEE. V shed 0 bases and J shed 5 bases, with 8 bases lying between them. In DNA, the CDR3 is TGTGCCAGCAGCTTGGGGGGGAGGGAGACCCAGTACTTC. Its translation: CASSLGGRETQYF.

V and J are TRBV5-1 and TRBJ1-4; D is uncertain. CDR3 length: 17 residues. The germline CDR1 and CDR2 sequences are SGHRS and YFSETQ. V was cut by 1 base and J by 8 bases, with 21 bases left in between. The DNA for the CDR3 is TGCGCCAGCAGCTTGAGTCAGGTCCTTTCTACCGGCGAAAAACTGTTTTTT. This encodes CASSLSQVLSTGEKLFF.

The chain links TRBV6-5 to TRBJ2-7; tentatively, D is TRBD2 (6 bases). The germline V gene encodes CDR1 MNHEY and CDR2 SVGAGI. Trimming cost V 6 bases and J 2 bases, with 11 bases left between them. The CDR3 is made up of 13 amino acids. Written as DNA, the CDR3 is TGTGCCAGCAGGAACCTAGCGACCTACGAGCAGTACTTC. It translates to CASRNLATYEQYF.